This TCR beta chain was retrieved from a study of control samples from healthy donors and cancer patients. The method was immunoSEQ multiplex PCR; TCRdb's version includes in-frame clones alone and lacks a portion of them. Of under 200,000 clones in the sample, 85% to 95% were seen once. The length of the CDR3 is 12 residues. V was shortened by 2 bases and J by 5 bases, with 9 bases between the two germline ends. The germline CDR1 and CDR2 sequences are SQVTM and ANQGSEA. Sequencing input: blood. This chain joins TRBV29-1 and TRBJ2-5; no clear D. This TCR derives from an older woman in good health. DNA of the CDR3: TGCAGCGTTGAAACTACCGTTGAGACCCAGTACTTC. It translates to CSVETTVETQYF. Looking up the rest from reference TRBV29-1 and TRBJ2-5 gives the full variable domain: SAVISQKPSRDICQRGTSLTIQCQVDSQVTMMFWYRQQPGQSLTLIATANQGSEATYESGFVIDKFPISRPNLTFSTLTVSNMSPEDSSIYLCSVETTVETQYFGPGTRLLVL.